This T cell receptor beta chain was identified during a study of persistence of HIV-infected CD4 T cells. Only a few counts were recorded for this clone. Its antigen is currently unknown. This was the immunoSEQ version 4 assay in survey mode. Assay: immunoSEQ multiplex PCR; the TCRdb copy retains only in-frame clones and omits some. The table shows roughly 60,000 clones, with 65% to 75% occurring only once. V gave up 5 bases and J gave up 6 bases; unmatched junction bases: 11. CDR1 SGHDN and CDR2 FVKESK come from the germline V gene. This CDR3 spans 17 amino acids. Overlapping HIV-1 Gag 15-mer peptides at roughly 1 ug per peptide per mL were used. CD40L-negative CD69-negative CD45RO-high memory CD4+ T cells were sorted as populations depleted of antigen-responding cells. Suppressive ART was started during chronic HIV-1 infection in these adults.

The sequence came from an adult man with HIV who was CMV-seropositive. The specimen comprised CD4+ T cells sorted from PBMCs after 18-hour stimulation, sampled from a patient who received antiretroviral therapy. This sequence joins TRBV14 and TRBJ2-2; TRBD1 aligns across 11 bases. CDR3 loop: CASSARTGGARAGELFF. DNA for the CDR3: TGTGCCAGCAGCGCCCGGACAGGGGGCGCGAGAGCCGGGGAGCTGTTTTTT.